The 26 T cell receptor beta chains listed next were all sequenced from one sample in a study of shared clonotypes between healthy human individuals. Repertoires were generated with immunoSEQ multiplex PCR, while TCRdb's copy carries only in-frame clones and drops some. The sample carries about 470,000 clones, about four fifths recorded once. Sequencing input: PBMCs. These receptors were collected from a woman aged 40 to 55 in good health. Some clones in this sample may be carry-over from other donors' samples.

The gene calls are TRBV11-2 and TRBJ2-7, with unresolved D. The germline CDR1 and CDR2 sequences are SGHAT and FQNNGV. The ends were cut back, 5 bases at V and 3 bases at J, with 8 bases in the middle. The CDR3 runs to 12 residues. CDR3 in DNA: TGTGCCAGCAGCCCGGTCCTCTACGAGCAGTACTTC. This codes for CASSPVLYEQYF.

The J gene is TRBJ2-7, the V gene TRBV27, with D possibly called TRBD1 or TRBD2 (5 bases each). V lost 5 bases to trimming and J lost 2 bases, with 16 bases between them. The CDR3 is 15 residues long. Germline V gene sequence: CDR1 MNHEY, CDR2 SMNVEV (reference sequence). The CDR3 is CASSPRRGAAYEQYF. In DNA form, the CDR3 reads TGTGCCAGCAGTCCTCGGAGAGGGGCGGCCTACGAGCAGTACTTC.

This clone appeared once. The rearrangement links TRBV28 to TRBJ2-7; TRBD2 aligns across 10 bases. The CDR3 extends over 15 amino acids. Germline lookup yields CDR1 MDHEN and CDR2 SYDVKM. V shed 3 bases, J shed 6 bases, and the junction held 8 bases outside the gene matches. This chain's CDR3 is CASSFDQREGREQYF. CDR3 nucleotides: TGTGCCAGCAGTTTTGATCAGCGGGAGGGCCGCGAGCAGTACTTC.

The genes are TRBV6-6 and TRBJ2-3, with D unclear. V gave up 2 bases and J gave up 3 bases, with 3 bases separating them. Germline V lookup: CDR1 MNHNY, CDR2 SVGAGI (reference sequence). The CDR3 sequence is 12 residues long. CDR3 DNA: TGTGCCAGCAGTTACCTGACAGATACGCAGTATTTT. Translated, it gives CASSYLTDTQYF.

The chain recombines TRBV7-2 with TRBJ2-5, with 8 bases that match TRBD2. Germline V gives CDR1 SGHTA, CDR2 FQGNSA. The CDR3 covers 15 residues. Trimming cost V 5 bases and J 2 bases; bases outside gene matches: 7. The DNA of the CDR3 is TGTGCCAGCAGCCCGGCGGGAGGAAGACAAGAGACCCAGTACTTC. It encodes CASSPAGGRQETQYF.

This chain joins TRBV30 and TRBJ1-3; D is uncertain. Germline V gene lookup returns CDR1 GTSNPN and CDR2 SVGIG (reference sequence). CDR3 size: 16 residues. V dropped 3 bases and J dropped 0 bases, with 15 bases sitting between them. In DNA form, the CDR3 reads TGTGCCTGGAGCCCCGGACTGTTGAGCTCTGGAAACACCATATATTTT. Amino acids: CAWSPGLLSSGNTIYF.

The CDR3 reads CASSIRPTGYEQYF. Written as DNA, the CDR3 is TGTGCCAGCAGCATTCGCCCCACCGGGTACGAGCAGTACTTC. The rearrangement uses TRBV9 and TRBJ2-7; D gene uncertain. V shed 4 bases and J shed 4 bases, with 15 bases lying between them. The CDR3 loop spans 14 amino acids. Germline V CDR1 and CDR2: SGDLS, YYNGEE.

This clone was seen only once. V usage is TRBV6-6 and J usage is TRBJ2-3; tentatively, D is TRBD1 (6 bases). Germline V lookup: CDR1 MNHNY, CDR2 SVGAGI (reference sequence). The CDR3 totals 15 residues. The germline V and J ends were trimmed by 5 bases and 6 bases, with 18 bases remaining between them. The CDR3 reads CASSLNRVYNDTQYF. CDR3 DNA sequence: TGTGCCAGCAGTCTAAACAGGGTTTATAATGATACGCAGTATTTT.

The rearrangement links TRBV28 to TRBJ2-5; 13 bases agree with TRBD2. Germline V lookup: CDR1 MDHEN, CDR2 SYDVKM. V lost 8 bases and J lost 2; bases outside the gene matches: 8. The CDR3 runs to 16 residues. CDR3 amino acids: CASDGLAGEGQETQYF. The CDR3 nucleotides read TGTGCCAGCGACGGACTAGCGGGGGAGGGGCAAGAGACCCAGTACTTC.

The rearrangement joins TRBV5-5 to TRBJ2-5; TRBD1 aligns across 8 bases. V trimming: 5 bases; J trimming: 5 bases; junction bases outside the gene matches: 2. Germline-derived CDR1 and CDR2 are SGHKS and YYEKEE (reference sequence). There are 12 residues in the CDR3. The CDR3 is CASRWTGETQYF. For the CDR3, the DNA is TGTGCCAGCAGATGGACAGGGGAGACCCAGTACTTC.

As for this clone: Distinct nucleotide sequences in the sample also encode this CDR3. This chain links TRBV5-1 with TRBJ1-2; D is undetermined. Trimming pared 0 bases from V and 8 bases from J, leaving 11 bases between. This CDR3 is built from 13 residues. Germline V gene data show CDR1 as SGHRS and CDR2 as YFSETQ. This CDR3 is CASSLVGVYGYTF. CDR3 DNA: TGCGCCAGCAGCTTGGTCGGGGTCTACGGCTACACCTTC.

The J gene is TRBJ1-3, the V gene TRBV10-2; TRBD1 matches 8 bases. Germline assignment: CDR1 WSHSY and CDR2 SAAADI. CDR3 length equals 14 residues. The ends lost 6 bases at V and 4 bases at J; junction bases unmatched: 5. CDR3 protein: CASRTGEAGNTIYF. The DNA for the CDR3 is TGCGCCAGCAGGACAGGGGAGGCGGGAAACACCATATATTTT.

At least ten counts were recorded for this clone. The CDR3 nucleotides are TGTGCCAGCAGCCAAGAGTACGGGAGGGCCTCCATAGATACGCAGTATTTT. Residues: CASSQEYGRASIDTQYF. This chain connects TRBV14 to TRBJ2-3; 8 nucleotides align to TRBD2. Germline CDR1 SGHDN, CDR2 FVKESK. The CDR3 consists of 17 residues. The ends lost 0 bases at V and 5 bases at J; junction bases unmatched: 10.

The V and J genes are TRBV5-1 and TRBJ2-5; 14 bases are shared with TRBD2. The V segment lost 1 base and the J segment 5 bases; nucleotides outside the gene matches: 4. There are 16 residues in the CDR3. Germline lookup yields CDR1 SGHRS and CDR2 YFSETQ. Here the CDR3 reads CASSLSGLAGVETQYF. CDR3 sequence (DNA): TGCGCCAGCAGCTTGTCGGGACTAGCGGGAGTGGAGACCCAGTACTTC.

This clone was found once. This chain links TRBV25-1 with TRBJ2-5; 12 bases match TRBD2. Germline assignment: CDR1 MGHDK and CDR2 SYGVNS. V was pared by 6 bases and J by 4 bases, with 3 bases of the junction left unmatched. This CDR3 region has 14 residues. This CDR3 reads CASSVLAGGETQYF. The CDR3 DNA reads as TGTGCCAGCAGCGTACTAGCGGGAGGAGAGACCCAGTACTTC.

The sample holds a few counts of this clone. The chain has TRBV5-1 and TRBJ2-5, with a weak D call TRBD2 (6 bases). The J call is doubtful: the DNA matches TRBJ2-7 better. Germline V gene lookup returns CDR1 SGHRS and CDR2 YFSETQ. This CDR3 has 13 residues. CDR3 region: CASSLGAGTEQYF. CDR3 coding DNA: TGCGCCAGCAGCTTGGGGGCGGGAACCGAGCAGTACTTC.

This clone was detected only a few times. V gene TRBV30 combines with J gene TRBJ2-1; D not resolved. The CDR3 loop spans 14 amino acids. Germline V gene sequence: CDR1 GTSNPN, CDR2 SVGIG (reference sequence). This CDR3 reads CALQRQSSYNEQFF. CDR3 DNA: TGTGCGCTGCAAAGGCAGAGCTCCTACAATGAGCAGTTCTTC.

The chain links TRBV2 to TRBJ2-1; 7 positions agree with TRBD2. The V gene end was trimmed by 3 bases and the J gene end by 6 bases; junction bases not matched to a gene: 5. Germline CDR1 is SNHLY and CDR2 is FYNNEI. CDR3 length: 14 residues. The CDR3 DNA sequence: TGTGCCAGCAGTGACCGGGCTAGCGGCAATGAGCAGTTCTTC. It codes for CASSDRASGNEQFF.

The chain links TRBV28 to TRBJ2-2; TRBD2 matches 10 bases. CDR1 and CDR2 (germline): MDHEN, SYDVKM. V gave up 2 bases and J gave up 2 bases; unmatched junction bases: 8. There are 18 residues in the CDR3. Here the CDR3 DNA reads TGTGCCAGCAGTTTACCCCGCACTAGCGGGGCTAACACCGGGGAGCTGTTTTTT. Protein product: CASSLPRTSGANTGELFF.

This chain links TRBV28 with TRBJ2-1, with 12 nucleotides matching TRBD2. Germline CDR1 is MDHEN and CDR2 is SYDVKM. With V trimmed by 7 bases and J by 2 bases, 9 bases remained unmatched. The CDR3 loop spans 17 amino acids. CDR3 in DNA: TGTGCCAGCACTACGGGACTAGCGGGTAACACCTACAATGAGCAGTTCTTC. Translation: CASTTGLAGNTYNEQFF.

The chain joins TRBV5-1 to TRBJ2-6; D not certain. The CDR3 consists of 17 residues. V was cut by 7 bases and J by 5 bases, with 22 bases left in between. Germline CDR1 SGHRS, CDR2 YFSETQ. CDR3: CASCWHGSQSRANVLTF. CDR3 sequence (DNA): TGCGCCAGCTGTTGGCACGGTTCACAAAGTCGGGCCAACGTCCTGACTTTC.

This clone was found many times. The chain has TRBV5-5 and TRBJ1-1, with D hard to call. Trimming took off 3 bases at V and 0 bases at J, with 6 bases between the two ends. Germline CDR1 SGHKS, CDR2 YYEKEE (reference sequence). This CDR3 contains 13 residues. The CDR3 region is CASSWVMNTEAFF. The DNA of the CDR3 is TGTGCCAGCAGCTGGGTTATGAACACTGAAGCTTTCTTT. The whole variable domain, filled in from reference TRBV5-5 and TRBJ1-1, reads DAGVTQSPTHLIKTRGQQVTLRCSPISGHKSVSWYQQVLGQGPQFIFQYYEKEERGRGNFPDRFSARQFPNYSSELNVNALLLGDSALYLCASSWVMNTEAFFGQGTRLTVV.

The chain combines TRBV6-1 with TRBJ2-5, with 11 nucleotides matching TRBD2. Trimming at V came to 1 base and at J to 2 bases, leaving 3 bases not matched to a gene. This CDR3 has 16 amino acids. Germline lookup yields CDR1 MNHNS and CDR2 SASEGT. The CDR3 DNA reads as TGTGCCAGCAGTGAAGGAGTAGCGGGAGGGCAAGAGACCCAGTACTTC. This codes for CASSEGVAGGQETQYF.

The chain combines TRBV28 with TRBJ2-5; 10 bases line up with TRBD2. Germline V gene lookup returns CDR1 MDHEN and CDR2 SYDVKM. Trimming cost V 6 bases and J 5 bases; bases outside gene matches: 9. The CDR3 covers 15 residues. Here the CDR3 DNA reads TGTGCCAGCAGCACCCTAGCGGGAGCGGATGAGACCCAGTACTTC. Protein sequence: CASSTLAGADETQYF. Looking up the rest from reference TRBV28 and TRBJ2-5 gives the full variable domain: DVKVTQSSRYLVKRTGEKVFLECVQDMDHENMFWYRQDPGLGLRLIYFSYDVKMKEKGDIPEGYSVSREKKERFSLILESASTNQTSMYLCASSTLAGADETQYFGPGTRLLVL.

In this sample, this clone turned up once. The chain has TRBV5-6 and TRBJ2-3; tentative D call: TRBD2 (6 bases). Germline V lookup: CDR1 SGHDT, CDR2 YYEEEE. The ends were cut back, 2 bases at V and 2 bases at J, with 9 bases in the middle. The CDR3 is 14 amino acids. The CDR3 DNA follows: TGTGCCAGCAGCTTCGGACTATACACAGATACGCAGTATTTT. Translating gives CASSFGLYTDTQYF.

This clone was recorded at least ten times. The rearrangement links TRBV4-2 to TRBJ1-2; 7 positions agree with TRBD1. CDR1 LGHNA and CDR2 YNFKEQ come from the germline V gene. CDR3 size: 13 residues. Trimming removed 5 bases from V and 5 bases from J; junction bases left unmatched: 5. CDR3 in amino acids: CASSGQDMYGYTF. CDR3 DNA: TGTGCCAGCAGCGGACAGGATATGTATGGCTACACCTTC.